A single sample gave rise to the 10 T cell receptor beta chains below, sequenced in a study of blood T cell repertoires in COVID-19. Sequenced by immunoSEQ multiplex PCR; TCRdb stores in-frame clones only, minus some. The table shows about 270,000 clones, with 86% occurring only once. Input material: PBMCs or T cells enriched from blood (not recorded which). The receptor source for this set is a woman younger than 35 who had recovered from COVID-19.

The V and J genes are TRBV27 and TRBJ2-3; 9 positions match TRBD2. J lost 4 bases, V lost 2 bases, and 10 bases had no gene match. The CDR3 spans 17 residues. CDR1 is MNHEY and CDR2 is SMNVEV in the germline V gene (reference sequence). The CDR3 spells CASSLTASGESPDTQYF. The DNA of the CDR3 is TGTGCCAGCAGTTTAACAGCTAGCGGGGAGTCCCCAGATACGCAGTATTTT.

V and J are TRBV4-2 and TRBJ2-3; no clear D gene. Germline CDR1 LGHNA, CDR2 YNFKEQ. The length of the CDR3 is 14 residues. The V end was cut by 1 base, the J end by 3 bases, with 8 bases between. CDR3 sequence reads: CASSQGRSTDTQYF. CDR3 bases: TGTGCCAGCAGCCAAGGGCGGTCGACAGATACGCAGTATTTT.

This chain connects TRBV7-9 to TRBJ2-7; 11 bases are shared with TRBD2. The CDR3 extends over 16 amino acids. Germline V CDR1 and CDR2: SEHNR, FQNEAQ (reference sequence). V lost 5 bases and J lost 2; bases outside the gene matches: 8. The CDR3 region is CASSPRLAGNTYEQYF. CDR3 nucleotide sequence: TGTGCCAGCAGCCCTCGACTAGCGGGAAACACCTACGAGCAGTACTTC.

The J gene is TRBJ1-6, the V gene TRBV7-9, with D possibly matching TRBD1 (5 bases). The germline CDR1 and CDR2 sequences are SEHNR and FQNEAQ (reference sequence). The CDR3 consists of 14 residues. V was shortened by 5 bases and J by 7 bases, with 12 bases between the two germline ends. CDR3 nucleotide sequence: TGTGCCAGCAGCCCCCAAGACAGAAATTCACCCCTCCACTTT. Translating it yields CASSPQDRNSPLHF.

As to this clone: Other DNA sequences in the same sample also yield this CDR3. The chain links TRBV5-4 to TRBJ2-1; D possibly corresponds to TRBD2 (5 bases). Trimming shortened V by 4 bases and J by 0 bases, and 5 bases separated the two germline ends. There are 13 residues in the CDR3. Germline V gene sequence: CDR1 SGHNT, CDR2 YYREEE (reference sequence). The CDR3 loop is CASSGSSYNEQFF. For the CDR3, the DNA is TGTGCCAGCAGCGGGAGCTCCTACAATGAGCAGTTCTTC.

The chain joins TRBV10-2 to TRBJ2-5; 9 bases align to TRBD2. V was clipped by 10 bases and J by 3 bases; unmatched bases: 9. Germline V CDR1 and CDR2: WSHSY, SAAADI. This CDR3 is 14 amino acids long. In DNA form, the CDR3 reads TGCGCCACTTCCGTGACTAGCGGAAAAGAGACCCAGTACTTC. It specifies CATSVTSGKETQYF.

The V call is TRBV4-1, the J call TRBJ2-3, with a possible D match to TRBD2 (6 bases). Trimming removed 8 bases at V and 5 bases at J, with 14 bases between. Per germline, CDR1 MGHRA and CDR2 YSYEKL. The CDR3 has 13 amino acids. CDR3 in DNA: TGCGCCAGCCGTGGGGGGTATGGAGATACGCAGTATTTT. Its translation: CASRGGYGDTQYF.

J is TRBJ2-5 and V is TRBV6-5; D is perhaps TRBD1 (6 bases). The CDR3 has 15 residues. V lost 6 bases and J 7 bases, leaving 21 bases between the germline ends. Germline-derived CDR1 and CDR2 are MNHEY and SVGAGI. The CDR3 DNA is TGTGCCAGCAGCCGTATATCAGGGGAGTTGGGGACCCAGTACTTC. This translates into CASSRISGELGTQYF.

This clone was recorded only once. The chain carries TRBV6-5 and TRBJ1-2; the D gene is possibly TRBD1 (5 bases). Trimming removed 6 bases at V and 7 bases at J, with 15 bases between. The CDR3 spans 13 residues. CDR1 is MNHEY, CDR2 SVGAGI, per germline. The CDR3 nucleotides are TGTGCCAGCAGATCATTTAGAAGGGGTGGCTACACCTTC. The encoded protein is CASRSFRRGGYTF.

The gene calls are TRBV29-1 and TRBJ1-4; tentatively, D is TRBD1 (5 bases). The CDR3 consists of 14 residues. The germline V gene has CDR1 SQVTM and CDR2 ANQGSEA. The ends were cut back, 6 bases at V and 0 bases at J, with 11 bases in the middle. The CDR3 loop reads CSVGGSTTNEKLFF. Here the CDR3 DNA reads TGCAGCGTGGGGGGGTCCACAACTAATGAAAAACTGTTTTTT.